The 28 T cell receptor beta chains given below trace back to one sample, sequenced in a study of T cell changes during pregnancy in multiple sclerosis. Generated by immunoSEQ multiplex PCR, the TCRdb table keeps only in-frame clones and is missing some. The sample shows tens of thousands of clones, about 95% of them seen only once. The material sequenced was peripheral blood, taken in the second trimester of pregnancy. These receptors all stem from a female donor with multiple sclerosis, enrolled in a pregnancy study.

The V gene is TRBV6-6, the J gene TRBJ2-1; D is possibly TRBD1 (5 bases). The CDR3 has 15 amino acids. CDR1 is MNHNY, CDR2 SVGAGI, per germline (reference sequence). Trimming left V 0 bases short and J 7 bases short, with 13 bases between. In DNA, the CDR3 is TGTGCCAGCAGTTACTCCTCAGGGATCAGGAATGAGCAGTTCTTC. Translating gives CASSYSSGIRNEQFF.

This sequence joins TRBV29-1 and TRBJ2-3; D possibly corresponds to TRBD2 (5 bases). The CDR3 has 12 amino acids. Germline V gene sequence: CDR1 SQVTM, CDR2 ANQGSEA. The V end lost 6 bases, the J end lost 4 bases, and 11 bases lay between the germline ends. This CDR3 is CSVRDSPDTQYF. CDR3 DNA sequence: TGCAGCGTGAGGGATTCCCCAGATACGCAGTATTTT.

The V gene is TRBV10-3, the J gene TRBJ1-2, with a possible D match to TRBD1 (6 bases). There are 13 residues in the CDR3. The ends were cut back, 6 bases at V and 3 bases at J, with 11 bases in the middle. Germline V CDR1 and CDR2: ENHRY, SYGVKD. Here the CDR3 DNA reads TGTGCCATCAGGGCGGACAGCGACTATGGCTACACCTTC. Its translation: CAIRADSDYGYTF.

The CDR3 sequence is CASSRQGPYEQYF. The CDR3 nucleotides read TGTGCCAGCAGCCGACAGGGACCCTACGAGCAGTACTTC. The rearrangement uses TRBV7-9 and TRBJ2-7, with 7 positions matching TRBD1. Per germline, CDR1 SEHNR and CDR2 FQNEAQ (reference sequence). CDR3 length: 13 residues. Trimming took 5 bases from V and 2 from J; bases not matched to a gene: 3.

The chain uses TRBV28 and TRBJ2-3; 10 bases agree with TRBD2. Germline values: CDR1 MDHEN, CDR2 SYDVKM. CDR3 length equals 18 residues. V was pared by 7 bases and J by 4 bases, with 17 bases of the junction left unmatched. This chain's CDR3 is CASIPPWASGSKSDTQYF. CDR3 nucleotide sequence: TGTGCCAGCATTCCTCCTTGGGCTAGCGGGAGTAAGTCAGATACGCAGTATTTT.

The DNA of the CDR3 is TGTGCCAGCAGTTACTTGCAGGGGGCGAATTCACCCCTCCACTTT. Its protein product is CASSYLQGANSPLHF. This chain joins TRBV6-5 and TRBJ1-6; 8 bases agree with TRBD1. V was pared by 1 base and J by 7 bases, with 3 bases of the junction left unmatched. This CDR3 contains 15 residues. Germline assignment: CDR1 MNHEY and CDR2 SVGAGI.

The chain is built from TRBV9 and TRBJ2-2; 10 nucleotides match TRBD1. Looked up from germline, CDR1 is SGDLS and CDR2 is YYNGEE. CDR3 length: 16 residues. V lost 3 bases, J lost 4 bases, and 6 bases stayed unmatched. The CDR3 reads CASSAPGTGVTGELFF. CDR3 DNA: TGTGCCAGCAGCGCCCCCGGGACAGGGGTCACCGGGGAGCTGTTTTTT.

The chain links TRBV6-5 to TRBJ1-1, with a tentative D call TRBD1 (6 bases). V was trimmed by 0 bases and J by 5 bases, leaving 10 bases between them. The CDR3 totals 14 residues. Looked up from germline, CDR1 is MNHEY and CDR2 is SVGAGI. CDR3 residues: CASSYSRGGTEAFF. The CDR3 bases are TGTGCCAGCAGTTACTCAAGGGGGGGGACTGAAGCTTTCTTT.

This clone was counted once. The J gene is TRBJ1-1, the V gene TRBV30; D is perhaps TRBD1 (5 bases). Germline CDR1 reads GTSNPN; CDR2 reads SVGIG (reference sequence). Trimming pared 2 bases from V and 1 base from J, leaving 14 bases between. The CDR3 runs 15 residues. CDR3 coding DNA: TGTGCCTGGAGTCCCCCTGGGGCATCGAACACTGAAGCTTTCTTT. Amino acid sequence: CAWSPPGASNTEAFF.

This sequence joins TRBV5-1 and TRBJ2-2; TRBD1 matches 8 bases. Germline V gives CDR1 SGHRS, CDR2 YFSETQ. Trimming cost V 0 bases and J 6 bases; bases outside gene matches: 7. This CDR3 region has 16 residues. Written as DNA, the CDR3 is TGCGCCAGCAGCTTGGGAGACAGGGGTTTTTCCGGGGAGCTGTTTTTT. The encoded protein is CASSLGDRGFSGELFF.

The chain carries TRBV11-2 and TRBJ2-1; D perhaps matches TRBD2 (6 bases). The germline gives CDR1 SGHAT, CDR2 FQNNGV. Trimming took 2 bases from V and 4 from J, leaving 15 bases between them. This CDR3 region has 16 residues. Here the CDR3 reads CASSLIRGTIYNEQFF. DNA for the CDR3: TGTGCCAGCAGCTTAATACGGGGGACGATTTACAATGAGCAGTTCTTC.

This clone has only one observation. The V call is TRBV5-1, the J call TRBJ2-7; the match to TRBD1 covers 8 bases. The CDR3 covers 14 residues. Trimming removed 4 bases from V and 2 bases from J; junction bases left unmatched: 5. Germline V gene data show CDR1 as SGHRS and CDR2 as YFSETQ. CDR3 sequence (DNA): TGCGCCAGCAGCACCGGACAGGGAACCTACGAGCAGTACTTC. Translation: CASSTGQGTYEQYF.

V usage is TRBV7-9 and J usage is TRBJ1-1; TRBD1 matches at 9 bases. The CDR3 is made up of 17 amino acids. Unmatched junction bases numbered 6, after V lost 0 bases and J lost 1 base. Per the germline V gene, CDR1 is SEHNR and CDR2 is FQNEAQ (reference sequence). This CDR3 reads CASSLAQGDRENTEAFF. The CDR3 DNA follows: TGTGCCAGCAGCTTAGCCCAAGGGGACAGGGAGAACACTGAAGCTTTCTTT.

The chain links TRBV6-1 to TRBJ2-6; D is perhaps TRBD2 (6 bases). This CDR3 region has 13 residues. Germline CDR1 reads MNHNS; CDR2 reads SASEGT. Between the trimmed V and J ends, which lost 10 bases and 10 bases, there was a span of 17 bases. For the CDR3, the DNA is TGTGCCACCCAAAGAGGGACTTTAAACGTCCTGACTTTC. Protein: CATQRGTLNVLTF.

V usage is TRBV6-5 and J usage is TRBJ2-7; TRBD2 matches at 8 bases. The CDR3 covers 15 residues. V shed 3 bases, J shed 1 base, and the junction held 5 bases outside the gene matches. Germline V gene sequence: CDR1 MNHEY, CDR2 SVGAGI. This chain's CDR3 is CASSYGASGSYEQYF. The CDR3 DNA follows: TGTGCCAGCAGTTATGGGGCTAGCGGGTCCTACGAGCAGTACTTC.

The chain combines TRBV6-1 with TRBJ2-7, with D perhaps TRBD1 (6 bases). Between the trimmed V and J ends, which lost 6 bases and 12 bases, there was a span of 27 bases. This CDR3 is built from 15 residues. Germline V gene lookup returns CDR1 MNHNS and CDR2 SASEGT. The CDR3 bases are TGTGCCAGCAGCCCAAACCAACAGGGCAACCGTACTGCGTACTTC. Encoded protein: CASSPNQQGNRTAYF.

This clone appeared a single time. The gene calls are TRBV14 and TRBJ1-1; D might be TRBD1 (5 bases). The CDR3 sequence is 15 residues long. Germline CDR1 is SGHDN and CDR2 is FVKESK. V dropped 4 bases and J dropped 3 bases, with 15 bases sitting between them. The CDR3 DNA reads TGTGCCAGCAGCCCGAGCCCCGGGGGTTACACTGAAGCTTTCTTT. This gives the protein CASSPSPGGYTEAFF.

V usage is TRBV7-3 and J usage is TRBJ2-1; maybe TRBD2 (7 bases). The CDR3 is 15 amino acids. V gave up 5 bases and J gave up 3 bases, with 14 bases separating them. The germline gives CDR1 SGHTA, CDR2 FQGTGA. CDR3 in amino acids: CASSLRGDYYNEQFF. The CDR3 coding sequence is TGTGCCAGCAGCCTGAGGGGGGACTACTACAATGAGCAGTTCTTC.

The chain couples TRBV6-1 to TRBJ2-1; 9 nucleotides align to TRBD1. Looked up from germline, CDR1 is MNHNS and CDR2 is SASEGT. This CDR3 region has 13 residues. The junction had 8 bases not matched to a gene; V was cut back by 8 bases and J by 9 bases. CDR3 nucleotides: TGTGCCAGCCTCCGGACAGGGGTCGTTGAGCAGTTCTTC. It encodes CASLRTGVVEQFF.

The genes are TRBV28 and TRBJ1-5; TRBD1 matches at 9 bases. V was pared by 1 base and J by 7 bases, with 5 bases of the junction left unmatched. CDR1 is MDHEN and CDR2 is SYDVKM in the germline V gene. The CDR3 contains 15 residues. CDR3 DNA sequence: TGTGCCAGCAGTTTATCGGGGACAGGGTACCAGCCCCAGCATTTT. This translates into CASSLSGTGYQPQHF. The entire variable domain, with the rest obtained from reference TRBV28 and TRBJ1-5, is as follows: DVKVTQSSRYLVKRTGEKVFLECVQDMDHENMFWYRQDPGLGLRLIYFSYDVKMKEKGDIPEGYSVSREKKERFSLILESASTNQTSMYLCASSLSGTGYQPQHFGDGTRLSIL.

The genes are TRBV2 and TRBJ2-2, with 10 bases fitting TRBD1. The trim removed 8 bases at V and 4 bases at J, leaving 16 bases unmatched. Germline V gene lookup returns CDR1 SNHLY and CDR2 FYNNEI. This CDR3 comprises 18 residues. The CDR3 coding sequence is TGTGCCAGCGGGGCCACTCCGGGACAGGGGTTCTCCACCGGGGAGCTGTTTTTT. Residues: CASGATPGQGFSTGELFF. The whole variable domain, remainder taken from reference TRBV2 and TRBJ2-2, is EPEVTQTPSHQVTQMGQEVILRCVPISNHLYFYWYRQILGQKVEFLVSFYNNEISEKSEIFDDQFSVERPDGSNFTLKIRSTKLEDSAMYFCASGATPGQGFSTGELFFGEGSRLTVL.

The V call is TRBV7-9, the J call TRBJ1-2, with TRBD1 matching over 9 bases. Germline V CDR1 and CDR2: SEHNR, FQNEAQ (reference sequence). The junction had 6 bases not matched to a gene; V was cut back by 5 bases and J by 2 bases. The CDR3 length is 15 residues. CDR3 region: CASSPRDRENYGYTF. The CDR3 nucleotides are TGTGCCAGCAGCCCGCGGGACAGGGAAAACTATGGCTACACCTTC.

In nucleotides, the CDR3 is TGTGCCAGCAGTGGGCCGCGCGCAGGGGGAACCGGGGAGCTGTTTTTT. Its protein product is CASSGPRAGGTGELFF. The V and J genes are TRBV9 and TRBJ2-2, with 7 bases identical to TRBD1. This CDR3 is 16 amino acids long. J gave up 5 bases and V 5 bases, and 12 bases lay outside the gene matches. Germline loops: CDR1 SGDLS, CDR2 YYNGEE.

This sequence joins TRBV23-1 and TRBJ1-1; D may be TRBD1 (6 bases). TRBV23-1 is classed as an ORF, of uncertain function. This CDR3 comprises 15 residues. Trimming removed 2 bases from V and 2 bases from J, with 12 bases in between. In nucleotides, the CDR3 is TGCGCCAGCAGTCAAGGGGCAGGGGTAAACACTGAAGCTTTCTTT. It is translated as CASSQGAGVNTEAFF.

There are a few counts of this clone. V gene TRBV25-1 combines with J gene TRBJ2-1; 7 positions match TRBD1. This CDR3 has 16 amino acids. Trimming at V came to 4 bases and at J to 8 bases, leaving 14 bases not matched to a gene. Germline CDR1 MGHDK, CDR2 SYGVNS. The CDR3 loop is CASSGKEQGWIDEQFF. CDR3 coding DNA: TGTGCCAGCAGTGGAAAGGAACAGGGGTGGATTGATGAGCAGTTCTTC.

Concerning this clone itself: Relative to the germline gene, one junction end is altered; a read error may explain this. The chain combines TRBV6-1 with TRBJ2-7; 7 bases map to TRBD1. Germline values: CDR1 MNHNS, CDR2 SASEGT. The CDR3 extends over 13 amino acids. CDR3 loop: CAISEQGSREQYF. The CDR3 DNA reads as TGTGCCATCAGTGAACAGGGGTCCCGCGAGCAGTACTTC.

The chain employs TRBV6-5 and TRBJ1-4, with 7 bases identical to TRBD1. Germline lookup yields CDR1 MNHEY and CDR2 SVGAGI. CDR3 length: 14 residues. After removal of 2 bases from V and 4 bases from J, the junction contained 1 base not matched to a gene. In DNA form, the CDR3 reads TGTGCCAGCAGTTACGGACAGGTTAATGAAAAACTGTTTTTT. Protein: CASSYGQVNEKLFF.

The V and J genes are TRBV6-6 and TRBJ1-1; D may be TRBD1 (6 bases). Germline V gene data show CDR1 as MNHNY and CDR2 as SVGAGI (reference sequence). The CDR3 has 12 residues. V was clipped by 7 bases and J by 11 bases, with 17 bases between them. The CDR3 nucleotides read TGTGCCAGCACTATAAAGGGGGATGGGGCTTTCTTT. Amino acids: CASTIKGDGAFF.